This TCR beta chain came from a study of blood T cell repertoires in COVID-19. Study background: Sites across the United States, Italy and Spain contributed samples from acute and convalescent COVID-19. The cDNA or gDNA used as material had been derived from T cells, B-cell-depleted T cells, or PBMCs.

V lost 5 bases and J lost 4; bases outside the gene matches: 2. The CDR3 extends over 13 amino acids. Germline V CDR1 and CDR2: WNHNN, SYGVQD (reference sequence). As originally analysed: Reference gene primer amplification gave estimated nucleated cell counts. Method: immunoSEQ multiplex PCR; TCRdb's copy keeps in-frame clones and lacks some. The DNA gave D and trimming, while V, J and clone size come from that table. The data hold about 54,000 clones, with about nine tenths observed a single time. This receptor was taken from a woman aged 40 to 55 with active COVID-19. This chain links TRBV10-1 with TRBJ2-1; 7 bases align to TRBD1. Sequencing was done on a sample of peripheral blood. DNA for the CDR3: TGCGCCAGCAGTTCGGACAGGTACAATGAGCAGTTCTTC. Its protein product is CASSSDRYNEQFF.